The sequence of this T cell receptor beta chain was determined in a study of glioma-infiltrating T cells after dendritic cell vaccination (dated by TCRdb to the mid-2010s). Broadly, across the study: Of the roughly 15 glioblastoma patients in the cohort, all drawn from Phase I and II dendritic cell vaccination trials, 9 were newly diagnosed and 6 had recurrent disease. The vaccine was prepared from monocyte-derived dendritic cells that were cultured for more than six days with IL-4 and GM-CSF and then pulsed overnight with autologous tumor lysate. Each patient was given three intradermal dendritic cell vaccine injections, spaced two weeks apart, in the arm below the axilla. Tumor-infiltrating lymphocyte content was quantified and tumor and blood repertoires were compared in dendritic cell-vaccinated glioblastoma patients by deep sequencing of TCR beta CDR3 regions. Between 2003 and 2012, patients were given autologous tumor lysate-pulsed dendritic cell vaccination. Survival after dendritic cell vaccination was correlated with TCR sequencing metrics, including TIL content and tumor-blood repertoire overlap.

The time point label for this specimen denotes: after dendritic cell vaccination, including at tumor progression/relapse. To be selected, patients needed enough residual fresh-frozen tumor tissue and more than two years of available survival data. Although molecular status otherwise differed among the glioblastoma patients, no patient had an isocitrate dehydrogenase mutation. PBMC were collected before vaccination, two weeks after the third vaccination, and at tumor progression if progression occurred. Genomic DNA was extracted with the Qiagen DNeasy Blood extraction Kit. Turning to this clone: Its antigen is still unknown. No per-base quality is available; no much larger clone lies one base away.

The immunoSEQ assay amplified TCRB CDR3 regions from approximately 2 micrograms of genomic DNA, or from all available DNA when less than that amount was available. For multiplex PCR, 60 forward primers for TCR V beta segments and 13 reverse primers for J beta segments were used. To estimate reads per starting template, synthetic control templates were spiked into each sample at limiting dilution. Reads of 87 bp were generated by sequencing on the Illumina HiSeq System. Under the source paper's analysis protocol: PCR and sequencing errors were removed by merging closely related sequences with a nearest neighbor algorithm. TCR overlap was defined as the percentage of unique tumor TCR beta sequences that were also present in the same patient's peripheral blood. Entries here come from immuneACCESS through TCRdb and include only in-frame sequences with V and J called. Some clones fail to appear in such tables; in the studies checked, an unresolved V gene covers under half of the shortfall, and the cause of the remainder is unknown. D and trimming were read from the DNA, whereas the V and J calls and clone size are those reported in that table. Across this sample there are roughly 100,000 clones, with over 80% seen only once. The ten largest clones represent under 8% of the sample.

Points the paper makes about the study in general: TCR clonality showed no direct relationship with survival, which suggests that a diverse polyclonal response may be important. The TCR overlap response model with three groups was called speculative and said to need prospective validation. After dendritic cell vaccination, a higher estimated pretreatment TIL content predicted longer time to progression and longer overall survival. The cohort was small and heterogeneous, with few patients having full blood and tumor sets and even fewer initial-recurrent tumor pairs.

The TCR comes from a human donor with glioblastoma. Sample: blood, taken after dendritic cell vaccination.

This receptor carries the CDR3 CASSPQGWESPLHF. The nucleotide sequence is TGTGCCAGCTCACCACAGGGTTGGGAGTCACCCCTCCACTTT. The receptor chain draws on TRBV18 and TRBJ1-6; the D gene is not confidently resolved. The CDR3 spans 14 residues, from the cysteine through the phenylalanine. The sequence is cut down to CDR3 DNA, 42 bases in frame from base 1. Between the V and J ends, shortened by 1 base and 10 bases respectively, the junction contains 11 bases. Sequences KGHSH (CDR1) and LQKENI (CDR2) are obtained from the germline V gene.